The 11 T cell receptor beta chains below were found in one sample sequenced in a study of blood T cells in healthy people across ages (dated by TCRdb to between 2014 and 2017). The library was built by means of 5' RACE. Instrument used: Illumina HiSeq 2500. A second roughly 6 to 11 cycle PCR used a sample-barcoded 5' primer and a J-beta primer mix. TCRdb trimmed public reads at Q25 via fastp, called clones via MiXCR and kept in-frame beta chains. Each CDR3 protein appears once, grouped with its most common genes and DNA. The sample table records 1.5 million to 2 million distinct CDR3 sequences; over 25% of these occur just once. The ten largest clones add up to more than 6% of the sample. The sequenced sample was blood. These receptors were obtained from a woman aged 25 to 45 in good health.

The genes are TRBV5-1 and TRBJ2-2; 8 nucleotides line up with TRBD2. Looked up from germline, CDR1 is SGHRS and CDR2 is YFSETQ. CDR3 length: 14 amino acids. Unmatched junction bases numbered 6, after V lost 4 bases and J lost 7 bases. The CDR3 sequence is CASSPGLVIGELFF. DNA of the CDR3: TGCGCCAGCAGCCCGGGACTAGTGATCGGGGAGCTGTTTTTT.

The table lists this clonotype with many counts. The chain joins TRBV7-2 to TRBJ2-6; 11 positions match TRBD1. Germline V CDR1 and CDR2: SGHTA, FQGNSA. J lost 4 bases, V lost 0 bases, and 5 bases had no gene match. This CDR3 contains 18 residues. The CDR3 nucleotides read TGTGCCAGCAGCTTAGCGGACAGGGGGCCCTCCGGGGCCAACGTCCTGACTTTC. It encodes CASSLADRGPSGANVLTF.

The chain uses TRBV24-1 and TRBJ2-1; D is perhaps TRBD1 (5 bases). This CDR3 has 15 residues. Trimming pared 9 bases from V and 2 bases from J, leaving 16 bases between. The germline V gene encodes CDR1 KGHDR and CDR2 SFDVKD. In nucleotides, the CDR3 is TGTGCCACCCAACTGGGGCATCCGACCTACAATGAGCAGTTCTTC. Translation: CATQLGHPTYNEQFF.

The chain links TRBV7-9 to TRBJ2-1; tentative D call: TRBD1 (6 bases). V dropped 3 bases and J dropped 8 bases, with 17 bases sitting between them. The CDR3 covers 15 residues. CDR1 SEHNR and CDR2 FQNEAQ come from the germline V gene (reference sequence). CDR3 bases: TGTGCCAGCAGCTTCCCTAGCAGGGGAACCCATGAGCAGTTCTTC. It codes for CASSFPSRGTHEQFF.

The chain recombines TRBV12-3 or TRBV12-4 with TRBJ2-2; TRBD1 matches 9 bases. This CDR3 contains 14 residues. V was clipped by 4 bases and J by 6 bases; unmatched bases: 3. The CDR3 DNA sequence: TGTGCCAGCAGTTCTGGACAGGGGTCCGGGGAGCTGTTTTTT. Translating it yields CASSSGQGSGELFF.

The chain combines TRBV7-2 with TRBJ2-3, with 8 bases fitting TRBD2. The CDR3 runs 16 residues. J was trimmed by 3 bases and V by 0 bases; bases with no gene match: 5. CDR1 and CDR2 from the germline V gene are SGHTA and FQGNSA. The chain's CDR3 is CASSLAAGGRTDTQYF. The CDR3 DNA reads TGTGCCAGCAGCTTAGCTGCGGGGGGCCGGACAGATACGCAGTATTTT. The full variable domain, in which reference TRBV7-2 and TRBJ2-3 provide the parts outside the CDR3, is GAGVSQSPSNKVTEKGKDVELRCDPISGHTALYWYRQSLGQGLEFLIYFQGNSAPDKSGLPSDRFSAERTGGSVSTLTIQRTQQEDSAVYLCASSLAAGGRTDTQYFGPGTRLTVL.

This clonotype was detected many times. The chain couples TRBV15 to TRBJ2-3; no definite D call. The CDR3 length is 13 residues. CDR1 is LNHNV, CDR2 YYDKDF, per germline (reference sequence). Trimming took off 0 bases at V and 9 bases at J, with 10 bases between the two ends. The CDR3 sequence is CATSRERGGTQYF. CDR3 sequence (DNA): TGTGCCACCAGCAGAGAACGAGGCGGCACGCAGTATTTT.

This clonotype was observed a handful of times. The CDR3 nucleotides are TGTGCCAGCAGCTCCCCGAGGACAGGTGGCTACACCTTC. It is translated as CASSSPRTGGYTF. This chain joins TRBV11-2 and TRBJ1-2, with 7 bases that match TRBD1. Trimming took 4 bases from V and 7 from J; bases not matched to a gene: 6. This CDR3 is built from 13 residues. The germline gives CDR1 SGHAT, CDR2 FQNNGV.

V usage is TRBV28 and J usage is TRBJ2-7; a weak D match, TRBD1 (5 bases). The germline V gene has CDR1 MDHEN and CDR2 SYDVKM. This CDR3 is built from 15 residues. V lost 6 bases and J lost 2, with 17 bases in between. The CDR3 region is CASSPGQTFTYEQYF. CDR3 DNA: TGTGCCAGCAGCCCAGGGCAGACTTTCACCTACGAGCAGTACTTC.

A few counts support this clonotype. Given a much more abundant clone one base away, this may be a read error. V gene TRBV18 combines with J gene TRBJ2-1; TRBD2 agrees at 8 bases. The CDR3 runs to 17 residues. Germline V lookup: CDR1 KGHSH, CDR2 LQKENI. DNA of the CDR3: TGTGCCAGCTCACCATCTGTGAGCGGGAGCTCCTACAATGACCAGTTCTTC. Amino acid sequence: CASSPSVSGSSYNDQFF.

There are a few counts of this clonotype. The chain has TRBV20-1 and TRBJ2-2; D perhaps matches TRBD2 (5 bases). V was cut by 3 bases and J by 4 bases, with 6 bases left in between. The length of the CDR3 is 12 residues. Germline lookup yields CDR1 DFQATT and CDR2 SNEGSKA (reference sequence). The CDR3 protein is CSASRGTGELFF. As DNA, the CDR3 is TGCAGTGCTAGCCGGGGCACCGGGGAGCTGTTTTTT.